A single sample is the source of the 8 T cell receptor beta chains below, sequenced in a study of T cell responses to AZD1222 COVID-19 vaccine. Measured with immunoSEQ multiplex PCR; TCRdb has only the in-frame clones, and not every one. The sample has some 120,000 clones, about 90% seen once; the top ten hold 5% to 5.5%. Sequences were derived from peripheral blood, sampled on day 0 of AZD1222 vaccination. These receptors originate from an adult in good health.

The chain is built from TRBV30 and TRBJ1-1; the D is unclear. Trimming removed 2 bases from V and 5 bases from J, with 15 bases in between. Germline CDR1 is GTSNPN and CDR2 is SVGIG (reference sequence). The CDR3 sequence is 14 residues long. The CDR3 region is CAWSIAGIVTEAFF. The CDR3 DNA reads TGTGCCTGGAGTATCGCCGGGATTGTAACTGAAGCTTTCTTT. Drawing the rest from reference TRBV30 and TRBJ1-1, the complete variable domain is SQTIHQWPATLVQPVGSPLSLECTVEGTSNPNLYWYRQAAGRGLQLLFYSVGIGQISSEVPQNLSASRPQDRQFILSSKKLLLSDSGFYLCAWSIAGIVTEAFFGQGTRLTVV.

The chain carries TRBV12-3 or TRBV12-4 and TRBJ2-7; a possible D gene is TRBD1 (6 bases). Trimming cost V 5 bases and J 7 bases, with 12 bases left between them. This CDR3 is 12 amino acids long. The CDR3 here is CASSHWTVEQYF. The CDR3 coding sequence is TGTGCCAGCAGTCATTGGACAGTAGAGCAGTACTTC.

This rearrangement joins TRBV9 to TRBJ1-6; 7 positions agree with TRBD1. The CDR3 contains 14 residues. From germline, CDR1 is SGDLS and CDR2 YYNGEE. The V gene end was trimmed by 5 bases and the J gene end by 4 bases; junction bases not matched to a gene: 3. The CDR3 here is CASRGDSYNSPLHF. DNA for the CDR3: TGTGCCAGCAGGGGGGACAGTTATAATTCACCCCTCCACTTT.

V and J are TRBV27 and TRBJ1-5, with D unclear. CDR1 is MNHEY, CDR2 SMNVEV, per germline (reference sequence). CDR3 length equals 12 residues. V was trimmed by 6 bases and J by 4 bases, leaving 7 bases between them. This CDR3 is CASRGWNQPQHF. The CDR3 region has the DNA TGTGCCAGCAGGGGATGGAATCAGCCCCAGCATTTT.

The rearrangement links TRBV6-1 to TRBJ1-6; D ambiguous. Trimming shortened V by 3 bases and J by 7 bases, and 10 bases separated the two germline ends. CDR3 size: 14 residues. CDR1 is MNHNS and CDR2 is SASEGT in the germline V gene. The CDR3 DNA reads TGTGCCAGCAGTGAGAGTTGGGAGAATTCACCCCTCCACTTT. Its translation is CASSESWENSPLHF.

V is TRBV6-5 and J is TRBJ1-2; D might be TRBD1 (6 bases). This CDR3 contains 14 residues. Trimming left V 5 bases short and J 10 bases short, with 20 bases between. Germline values: CDR1 MNHEY, CDR2 SVGAGI. The CDR3 here is CASSPGTRATYYTF. In DNA form, the CDR3 reads TGTGCCAGCAGTCCCGGGACAAGGGCTACCTACTACACCTTC.

The chain uses TRBV25-1 and TRBJ1-6; tentative D call: TRBD1 (6 bases). CDR3 size: 16 residues. Germline values: CDR1 MGHDK, CDR2 SYGVNS. V was clipped by 6 bases and J by 0 bases, with 12 bases between them. The CDR3 DNA follows: TGTGCCAGCAGCTTGGGGGCTAGCTCCTATAATTCACCCCTCCACTTT. Translated, it gives CASSLGASSYNSPLHF.

This clone appeared a few times. The CDR3 bases are TGTGCCAGCTCACCCGGACTAGCGGGATGGGAGCAGTACTTC. It specifies CASSPGLAGWEQYF. J is TRBJ2-7 and V is TRBV18, with TRBD2 identical over 12 bases. Trimming cost V 3 bases and J 7 bases; bases outside gene matches: 4. CDR1 and CDR2 from the germline V gene are KGHSH and LQKENI. The CDR3 is 14 amino acids.